The rows below give T cell receptor beta chains drawn from one sample of a study of siplizumab effects on memory and regulatory T cells. The method was immunoSEQ multiplex PCR; TCRdb's version includes in-frame clones alone and lacks a portion of them. The data contain approximately 60,000 clones, around 79% of them singletons. The sequenced sample consisted of memory CD4+ T cells sorted from blood. These receptors all come from a human donor in good health. Each CDR3 is given with its conserved first and last residue. The order of the fields is D gene, clone size, V gene, J gene, CDR3 DNA, CDR3 protein. D genes are given only for firm matches. A row's size may be missing; if present it is once, few, many or a size class.

.	.	TRBV13	TRBJ1-3	TGTGCCAGCAGCGATAGGACGGTAGGAAACACCATATATTTT	CASSDRTVGNTIYF
.	.	TRBV7-8	TRBJ1-5	TGTGCCAGCAGCTTAGGGCGGATTAGCAATCAGCCCCAGCATTTT	CASSLGRISNQPQHF
TRBD1	once	TRBV15	TRBJ1-2	TGTGCCACCAGCAGAGGAACAGGGGCCGGACTTGGGAATGGCTACACCTTC	CATSRGTGAGLGNGYTF
.	.	TRBV19	TRBJ2-7	TGTGCCAGTAGTAGAGCCGGGGTCCCCTACTACGAGCAGTACTTC	CASSRAGVPYYEQYF
TRBD1	once	TRBV28	TRBJ2-7	TGTGCCAGCAGCCCCGCACAGACAGGGGGCCTCTACGAGCAGTACTTC	CASSPAQTGGLYEQYF
.	.	TRBV6-5	TRBJ1-1	TGTGCCAGCAGTTACAGCAGGGGTGCCTTGAACACTGAAGCTTTCTTT	CASSYSRGALNTEAFF
TRBD2	.	TRBV5-4	TRBJ2-1	TGTGCCAGCAGCTTGGGACTAGCGGGCTACAATGAGCAGTTCTTC	CASSLGLAGYNEQFF
.	.	TRBV6-6	TRBJ1-1	TGTGCCAGCATTCCGACCCGGCCCCCTCGGGACACTGAAGCTTTCTTT	CASIPTRPPRDTEAFF
.	.	TRBV10-2	TRBJ1-2	TGCGCCAGCAGTCCCCTGGACAAGGCCTATGGCTACACCTTC	CASSPLDKAYGYTF
.	.	TRBV11-2	TRBJ1-2	TGTGCCAGCGCCCCGTCAATGGACTATGGCTACACCTTC	CASAPSMDYGYTF
.	.	TRBV7-2	TRBJ1-1	TGTGCCAGCAGCTTTAGGGGGGTCACTGAAGCTTTCTTT	CASSFRGVTEAFF
TRBD2	.	TRBV7-3	TRBJ2-3	TGTGCCAGCAGCCTCCTCGGGGGGTCTGTCACAGATACGCAGTATTTT	CASSLLGGSVTDTQYF
.	.	TRBV11-2	TRBJ1-1	TGTGCCAGCAGCTTACGGTACACTGAAGCTTTCTTT	CASSLRYTEAFF
TRBD1	.	TRBV7-6	TRBJ1-1	TGTGCCAGCAGCCGGACAGGGGGCGGCGAAGCTTTCTTT	CASSRTGGGEAFF
.	.	TRBV5-4	TRBJ1-6	TGTGCCAGCAGCTCATGGACTGACGACGGAGGATCACCCCTCCACTTT	CASSSWTDDGGSPLHF
.	once	TRBV4-1	TRBJ2-7	TGCGCCAGCAGCCTGGCCGGGAGCTCCTACGAGCAGTACTTC	CASSLAGSSYEQYF
TRBD2	once	TRBV12-5	TRBJ2-1	TGTGCTAGTGGTTTATCAACGAGCGGGGCCTACAATGAGCAGTTCTTC	CASGLSTSGAYNEQFF
.	few	TRBV25-1	TRBJ2-7	TGTGCCAGCAGTAAAGGTCCCTACGAGCAGTACTTC	CASSKGPYEQYF
.	.	TRBV5-1	TRBJ2-7	TGCGCCAGCAGCATCGGGACTCAGAGCTCCTACGAGCAGTACTTC	CASSIGTQSSYEQYF
TRBD2	.	TRBV12-5	TRBJ2-2	TGTGCTAGTGGTTCACCCGGGGGGGCGAACACCGGGGAGCTGTTTTTT	CASGSPGGANTGELFF
TRBD1	.	TRBV6-1	TRBJ1-5	TGTGCCAGCAGCGGGACAGGGAATTATCAGCCCCAGCATTTT	CASSGTGNYQPQHF
.	.	TRBV7-3	TRBJ2-3	TGTGCCAGCAGCTTAAGGGGGGCCGATCTCCATACGCAGTATTTT	CASSLRGADLHTQYF
.	.	TRBV27	TRBJ1-4	TGTGCCAGCAGTCCCCTCGGGGGTGCTAATGAAAAACTGTTTTTT	CASSPLGGANEKLFF
.	.	TRBV7-2	TRBJ1-4	TGTGCCAGCAGCTCCAGGACACAAAATGAAAAACTGTTTTTT	CASSSRTQNEKLFF
.	.	TRBV6-5	TRBJ2-3	TGTGCCAGCAGTTACAGGGGAACAGATACGCAGTATTTT	CASSYRGTDTQYF
.	.	TRBV4-3	TRBJ1-1	TGCGCCAGCAGCCAAGAAGGGACTACTGAAGCTTTCTTT	CASSQEGTTEAFF
.	few	TRBV5-4	TRBJ2-1	TGTGCCAGCAGCTTAAGTGGGGGACCGAACAATGAGCAGTTCTTC	CASSLSGGPNNEQFF
.	.	TRBV6-5	TRBJ1-2	TGTGCCAGCAGTTACTATTCGGATGGCTACACCTTC	CASSYYSDGYTF
.	.	TRBV5-4	TRBJ1-2	TGTGCCAGCAGCATGGGGGGCAGGGTCTATGGCTACACCTTC	CASSMGGRVYGYTF
TRBD2	once	TRBV6-6	TRBJ2-7	TGTGCCAGCAGCCTACTAGCGGGGGGACCCTACGAGCAGTACTTC	CASSLLAGGPYEQYF
.	.	TRBV6-6	TRBJ2-7	TGTGCCAGCAGTTACTACAACTACGAGCAGTACTTC	CASSYYNYEQYF
TRBD1	few	TRBV5-1	TRBJ1-5	TGCGCCAGCAGCACGACAGGGGTGGATCAGCCCCAGCATTTT	CASSTTGVDQPQHF
.	few	TRBV9	TRBJ2-3	TGTGCCAGCAGCGGGGGTTCAGATACGCAGTATTTT	CASSGGSDTQYF
.	.	TRBV4-2	TRBJ1-5	TGTGCCAGCAGCCAAGATGTGACCAGGAGCAATCAGCCCCAGCATTTT	CASSQDVTRSNQPQHF
.	.	TRBV9	TRBJ1-2	TGTGCCAGCACCGCCTGGGGGGAATTACATGGCTACACCTTC	CASTAWGELHGYTF
TRBD2	.	TRBV18	TRBJ2-5	TGTGCCAGCTCACGACTAGCGGGGGGGCCACGAGAGACCCAGTACTTC	CASSRLAGGPRETQYF
TRBD2	once	TRBV15	TRBJ2-7	TGTGCCACCAGCAGAGATCGTGGGGGGGGTCGAAACGAGCAGTACTTC	CATSRDRGGGRNEQYF
.	.	TRBV2	TRBJ2-3	TGTGCCAGCAGCTACACGGGCAGCCCGCCAGATACGCAGTATTTT	CASSYTGSPPDTQYF
.	.	TRBV7-9	TRBJ2-6	TGTGCCAGCAGCTTCTCACAGGCTTCCGGGGCCAACGTCCTGACTTTC	CASSFSQASGANVLTF
TRBD2	.	TRBV7-2	TRBJ2-7	TGTGCCAGCAGCCCGCGACTAGCGAACGAGCAGTACTTC	CASSPRLANEQYF
TRBD1	.	TRBV27	TRBJ1-3	TGTGCCAGCAGTTTGTACATTCCGGGACAGAGCTCTGGAAACACCATATATTTT	CASSLYIPGQSSGNTIYF
.	.	TRBV2	TRBJ2-5	TGTGCCAGCAGCCGTTCACGGGCGACAGCAGAGACCCAGTACTTC	CASSRSRATAETQYF
.	.	TRBV6-5	TRBJ1-5	TGTGCCAGCACCGGGACAACGGTTCAGCCCCAGCATTTT	CASTGTTVQPQHF
TRBD1	.	TRBV10-2	TRBJ2-1	TGCGCCAGCAGAGTCGGACAGGCGACAATGGGGCAGTTCTTC	CASRVGQATMGQFF
.	once	TRBV7-9	TRBJ2-4	TGTGCCAGCAGCCAACGGGGGAACATTCAGTACTTC	CASSQRGNIQYF
.	.	TRBV5-6	TRBJ2-7	TGTGCCAGCAGCCCAGGACTGCGGGAGCAGTACTTC	CASSPGLREQYF
.	.	TRBV5-6	TRBJ1-2	TGTGCCAGCAGCCGGCGCCGGTACCGCGGGGAATTTAACTATGGCTACACCTTC	CASSRRRYRGEFNYGYTF
.	.	TRBV18	TRBJ2-2	TGTGCCAGCTCATCAGGCATATCGAACACCGGGGAGCTGTTTTTT	CASSSGISNTGELFF